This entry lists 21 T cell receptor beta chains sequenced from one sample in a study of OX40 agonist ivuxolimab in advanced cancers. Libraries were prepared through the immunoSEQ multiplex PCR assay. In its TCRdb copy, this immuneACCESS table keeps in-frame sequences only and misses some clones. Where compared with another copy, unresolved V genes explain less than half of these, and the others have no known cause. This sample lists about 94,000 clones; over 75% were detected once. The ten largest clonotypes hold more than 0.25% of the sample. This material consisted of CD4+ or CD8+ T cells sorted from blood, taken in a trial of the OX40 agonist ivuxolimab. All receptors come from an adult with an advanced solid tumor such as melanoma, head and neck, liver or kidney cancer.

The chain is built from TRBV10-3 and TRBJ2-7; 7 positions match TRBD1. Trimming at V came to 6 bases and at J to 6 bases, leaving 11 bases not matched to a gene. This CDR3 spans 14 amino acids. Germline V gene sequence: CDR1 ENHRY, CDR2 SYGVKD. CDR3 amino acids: CAIRGASTGVEQYF. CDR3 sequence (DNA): TGTGCCATCAGGGGGGCCTCAACAGGGGTCGAGCAGTACTTC.

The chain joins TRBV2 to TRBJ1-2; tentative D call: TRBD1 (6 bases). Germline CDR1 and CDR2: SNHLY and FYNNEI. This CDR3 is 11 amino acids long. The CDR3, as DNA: TGTGCTTCGACAGGAAACTATGGCTACACCTTC. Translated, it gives CASTGNYGYTF.

The CDR3 DNA reads as TGTGCCAGCAGCGTAGATGGGGGTGGCACCTCCGGCAGCTCAGAGACCCAGTACTTC. Protein product: CASSVDGGGTSGSSETQYF. The chain recombines TRBV9 with TRBJ2-5; possibly TRBD1 or TRBD2 for D (5 bases each). Germline loops: CDR1 SGDLS, CDR2 YYNGEE. V was cut by 0 bases and J by 4 bases, with 25 bases left in between. The length of the CDR3 is 19 residues.

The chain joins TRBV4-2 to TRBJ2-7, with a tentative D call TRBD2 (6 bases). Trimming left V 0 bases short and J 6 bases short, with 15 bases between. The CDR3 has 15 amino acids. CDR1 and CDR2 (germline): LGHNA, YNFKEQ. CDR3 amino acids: CASSQDRWLAIEQYF. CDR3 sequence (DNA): TGTGCCAGCAGCCAAGATCGATGGCTAGCGATCGAGCAGTACTTC.

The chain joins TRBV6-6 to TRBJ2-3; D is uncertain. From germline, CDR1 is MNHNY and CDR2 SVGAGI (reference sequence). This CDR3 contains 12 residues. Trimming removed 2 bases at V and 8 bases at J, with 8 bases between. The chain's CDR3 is CASSYGIGTQYF. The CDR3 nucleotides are TGTGCCAGCAGTTACGGAATAGGTACGCAGTATTTT.

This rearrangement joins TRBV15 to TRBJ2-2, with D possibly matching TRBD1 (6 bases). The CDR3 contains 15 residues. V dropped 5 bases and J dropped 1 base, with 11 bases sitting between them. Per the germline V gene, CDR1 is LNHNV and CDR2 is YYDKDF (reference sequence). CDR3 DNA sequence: TGTGCCACCAGCTACAGGGCGGTGAACACCGGGGAGCTGTTTTTT. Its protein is CATSYRAVNTGELFF.

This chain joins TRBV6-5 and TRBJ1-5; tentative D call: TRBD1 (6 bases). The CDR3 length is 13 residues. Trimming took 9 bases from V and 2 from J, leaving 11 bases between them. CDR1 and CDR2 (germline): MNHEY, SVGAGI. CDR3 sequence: CASGEGGNQPQHF. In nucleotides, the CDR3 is TGTGCCAGTGGAGAGGGGGGCAATCAGCCCCAGCATTTT.

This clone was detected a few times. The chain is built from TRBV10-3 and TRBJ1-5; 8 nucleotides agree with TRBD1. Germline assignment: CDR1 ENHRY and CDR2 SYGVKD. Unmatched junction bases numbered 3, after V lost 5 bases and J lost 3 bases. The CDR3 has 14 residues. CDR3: CAISQTGDNQPQHF. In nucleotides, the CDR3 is TGTGCCATCAGTCAGACAGGGGACAATCAGCCCCAGCATTTT.

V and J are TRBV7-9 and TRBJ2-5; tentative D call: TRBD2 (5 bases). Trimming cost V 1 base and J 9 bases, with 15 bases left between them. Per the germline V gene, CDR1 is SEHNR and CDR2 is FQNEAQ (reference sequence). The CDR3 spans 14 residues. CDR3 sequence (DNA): TGTGCCAGCAGCTTAGAGACTAACCTCTCGCCCCAGTACTTC. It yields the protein CASSLETNLSPQYF.

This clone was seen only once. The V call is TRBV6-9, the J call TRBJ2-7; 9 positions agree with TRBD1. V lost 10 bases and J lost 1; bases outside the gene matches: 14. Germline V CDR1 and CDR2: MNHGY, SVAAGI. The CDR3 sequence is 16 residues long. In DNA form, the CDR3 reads TGTGCCAAAATCCCCTGGGACAGGGAAAATTCCTACGAGCAGTACTTC. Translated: CAKIPWDRENSYEQYF.

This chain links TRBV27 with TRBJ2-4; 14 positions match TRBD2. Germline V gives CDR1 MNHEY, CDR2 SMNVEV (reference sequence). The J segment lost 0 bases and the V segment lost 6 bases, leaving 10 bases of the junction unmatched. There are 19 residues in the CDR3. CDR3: CASRTVRLAGGGAKNIQYF. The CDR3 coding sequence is TGTGCCAGCAGGACAGTACGACTAGCGGGGGGGGGAGCCAAAAACATTCAGTACTTC.

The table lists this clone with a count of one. CDR3 in DNA: TGTGCCAGTAGTCGGGACAGGGTAAGGACAGATACGCAGTATTTT. It encodes CASSRDRVRTDTQYF. V usage is TRBV19 and J usage is TRBJ2-3, with 9 positions matching TRBD1. The trim removed 5 bases at V and 3 bases at J, leaving 6 bases unmatched. The CDR3 length is 15 residues. Germline loops: CDR1 LNHDA, CDR2 SQIVND (reference sequence).

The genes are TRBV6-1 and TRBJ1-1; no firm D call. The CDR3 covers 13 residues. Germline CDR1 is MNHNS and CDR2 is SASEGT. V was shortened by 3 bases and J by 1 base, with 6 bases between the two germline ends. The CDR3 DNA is TGTGCCAGCAGTGAGACTAGGAACACTGAAGCTTTCTTT. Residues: CASSETRNTEAFF.

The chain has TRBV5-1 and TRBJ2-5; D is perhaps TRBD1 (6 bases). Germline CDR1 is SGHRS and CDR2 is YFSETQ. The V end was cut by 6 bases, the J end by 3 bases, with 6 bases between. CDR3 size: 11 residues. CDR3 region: CASKGEETQYF. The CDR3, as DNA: TGCGCCAGCAAGGGGGAAGAGACCCAGTACTTC.

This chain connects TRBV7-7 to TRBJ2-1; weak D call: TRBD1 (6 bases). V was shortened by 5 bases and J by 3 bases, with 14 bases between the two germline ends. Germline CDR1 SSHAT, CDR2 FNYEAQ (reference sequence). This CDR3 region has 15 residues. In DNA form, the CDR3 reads TGTGCCAGCAGCCGCTTGGAAGGGGGCTACAATGAGCAGTTCTTC. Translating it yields CASSRLEGGYNEQFF.

The CDR3 bases are TGCAGCGTCGGACGCAAGGGAGCAACCTACGAGCAGTACTTC. It is translated as CSVGRKGATYEQYF. This sequence joins TRBV29-1 and TRBJ2-7; possibly TRBD2 for D (5 bases). Between the trimmed V and J ends, which lost 6 bases and 2 bases, there was a span of 17 bases. There are 14 residues in the CDR3. Germline CDR1 is SQVTM and CDR2 is ANQGSEA.

CDR3 sequence (DNA): TGTGCCAGCAGCCCTGGACGGGCCTCTGGAAACACCATATATTTT. This gives the protein CASSPGRASGNTIYF. The chain recombines TRBV5-4 with TRBJ1-3; D ambiguous. Between the trimmed V and J ends, which lost 4 bases and 0 bases, there was a span of 11 bases. In germline, CDR1 is SGHNT, CDR2 YYREEE (reference sequence). The CDR3 sequence is 15 residues long.

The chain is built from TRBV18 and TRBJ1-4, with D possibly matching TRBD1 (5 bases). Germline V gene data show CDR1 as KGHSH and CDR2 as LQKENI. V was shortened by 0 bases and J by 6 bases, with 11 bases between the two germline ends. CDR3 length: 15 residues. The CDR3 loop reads CASSPPGRVDEKLFF. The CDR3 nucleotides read TGTGCCAGCTCACCACCGGGCAGGGTAGATGAAAAACTGTTTTTT.

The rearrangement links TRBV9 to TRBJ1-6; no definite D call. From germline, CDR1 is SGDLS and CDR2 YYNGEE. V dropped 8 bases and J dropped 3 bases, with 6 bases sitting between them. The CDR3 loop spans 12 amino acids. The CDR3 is CASGDYNSPLHF. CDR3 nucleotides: TGTGCCAGTGGGGACTATAATTCACCCCTCCACTTT.

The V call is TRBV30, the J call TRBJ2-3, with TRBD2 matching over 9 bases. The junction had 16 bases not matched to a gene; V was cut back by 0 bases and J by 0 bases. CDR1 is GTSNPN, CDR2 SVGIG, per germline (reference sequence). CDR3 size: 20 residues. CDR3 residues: CAWSVSKSGGPSSSTDTQYF. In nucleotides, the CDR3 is TGTGCCTGGAGTGTCTCTAAGAGCGGGGGGCCGAGTTCTAGCACAGATACGCAGTATTTT.

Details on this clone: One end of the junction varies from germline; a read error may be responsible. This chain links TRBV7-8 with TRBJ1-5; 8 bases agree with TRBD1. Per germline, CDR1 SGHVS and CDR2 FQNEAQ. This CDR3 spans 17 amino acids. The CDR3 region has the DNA TGTGCCAGCAGCGTAGCGGAGGGGACAGGTCGCAATCAGCCCCAGCATTTT. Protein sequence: CASSVAEGTGRNQPQHF.